This T cell receptor (beta chain) derives from a study of control samples from healthy donors and cancer patients (dated by TCRdb to about 2020). CDR1 and CDR2 are drawn from the germline V gene: ENHRY, SYGVKD. V is trimmed back by 9 bases and J by 9 bases, and the junction contains 10 bases that no gene match accounts for. Spanning cysteine to phenylalanine, the CDR3 consists of 13 amino acids. CDR3 DNA only is kept here, 39 bases in frame from base 1. The library was prepared using the immunoSEQ multiplex PCR assay. TCRdb stores this immuneACCESS table with in-frame sequences only. Part of the clones is absent; in the studies checked, under half of the shortfall reflects unresolved V genes, and no reason is known for the rest. Across this sample there are approximately 110,000 clones, with around 89% seen only once. 15% to 20% of the sample goes to the ten largest clones. This clone came up once. Its antigen remains undetermined. No much larger clone exists at a distance of one base, and base qualities are not known.

The source is a woman aged 45-65 years in good health. Source material: blood. Recombination joined TRBV10-3 with TRBJ2-7; 11 middle bases align to TRBD1. The CDR3 protein sequence reads: CAIQDRGRGGQYF. The DNA sequence reads TGTGCCATACAGGACAGGGGGCGCGGTGGGCAGTACTTC.